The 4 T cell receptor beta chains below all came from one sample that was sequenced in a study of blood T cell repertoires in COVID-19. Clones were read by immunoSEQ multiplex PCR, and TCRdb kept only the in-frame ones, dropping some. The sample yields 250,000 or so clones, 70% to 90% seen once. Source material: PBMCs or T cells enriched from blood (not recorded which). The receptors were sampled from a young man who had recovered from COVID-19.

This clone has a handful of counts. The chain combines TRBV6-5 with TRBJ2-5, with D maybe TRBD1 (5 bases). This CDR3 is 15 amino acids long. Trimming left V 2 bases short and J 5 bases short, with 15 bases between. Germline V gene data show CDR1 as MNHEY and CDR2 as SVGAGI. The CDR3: CASSYGVGLGETQYF. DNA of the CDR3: TGTGCCAGCAGTTACGGGGTGGGGCTCGGGGAGACCCAGTACTTC.

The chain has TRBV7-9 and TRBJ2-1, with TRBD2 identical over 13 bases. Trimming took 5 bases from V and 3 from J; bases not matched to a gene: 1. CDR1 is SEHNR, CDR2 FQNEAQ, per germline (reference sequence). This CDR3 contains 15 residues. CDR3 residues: CASSRTSGGYNEQFF. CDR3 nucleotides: TGTGCCAGCAGCCGGACTAGCGGGGGCTACAATGAGCAGTTCTTC.

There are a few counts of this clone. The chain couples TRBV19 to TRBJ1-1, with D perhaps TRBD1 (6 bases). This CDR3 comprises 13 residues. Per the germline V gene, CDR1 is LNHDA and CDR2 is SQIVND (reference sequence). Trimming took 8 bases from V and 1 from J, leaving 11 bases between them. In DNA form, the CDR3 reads TGTGCCAGTTGTACAGGGAAGAACACTGAAGCTTTCTTT. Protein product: CASCTGKNTEAFF.

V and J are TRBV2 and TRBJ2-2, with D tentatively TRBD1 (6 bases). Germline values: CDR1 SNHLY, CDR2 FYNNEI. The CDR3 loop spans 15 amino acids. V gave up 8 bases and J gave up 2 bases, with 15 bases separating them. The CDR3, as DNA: TGTGCCAGCGGTTGGGGACACAGCAACACCGGGGAGCTGTTTTTT. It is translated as CASGWGHSNTGELFF.